The 32 T cell receptor beta chains below come from one sample, sequenced in a study of blood T cells in healthy people across ages. Through a sample-barcoded 5' primer and a J-beta primer mix, a second PCR was run for roughly 7 to 11 cycles. TCRdb processed the 5' RACE reads anew with MiXCR; each CDR3 protein has one entry. The sample lists fewer than 700,000 distinct CDR3 sequences, roughly 48% occurring once. The sample taken for sequencing was blood. The receptors come from a man older than 75 in good health.

The chain links TRBV11-1 to TRBJ2-7, with D perhaps TRBD2 (6 bases). The CDR3 loop spans 15 amino acids. Germline CDR1 reads SGHAT; CDR2 reads FQDESV (reference sequence). The V end lost 3 bases, the J end lost 0 bases, and 12 bases lay between the germline ends. The CDR3 sequence: CASSFTSTNSYEQYF. The CDR3 DNA follows: TGTGCCAGCAGCTTTACTAGCACAAACTCCTACGAGCAGTACTTC.

This clonotype was counted between two and nine times. A much larger clone lies a single base off, so this may be a read error. This chain connects TRBV6-5 to TRBJ2-7; 9 bases are shared with TRBD2. Per germline, CDR1 MNHEY and CDR2 SVGAGI. Unmatched junction bases numbered 5, after V lost 6 bases and J lost 2 bases. The CDR3 covers 14 residues. The CDR3 DNA reads TGTGCCAGCAGGGGACTAGCTAATACCTACGAGCAGTACTTC. Protein sequence: CASRGLANTYEQYF.

There are many counts of this clonotype. The chain couples TRBV11-1 to TRBJ2-1, with 10 bases lining up with TRBD2. V was clipped by 6 bases and J by 2 bases; unmatched bases: 7. CDR1 SGHAT and CDR2 FQDESV come from the germline V gene (reference sequence). The CDR3 has 16 residues. This chain's CDR3 is CASRTQAGGPYNEQFF. As DNA, the CDR3 is TGTGCCAGCAGGACCCAAGCGGGAGGGCCCTACAATGAGCAGTTCTTC.

This clonotype has a count of ten or more. The V and J genes are TRBV6-5 and TRBJ1-4; no firm D call. V was cut by 5 bases and J by 8 bases, with 21 bases left in between. The CDR3 is 16 residues long. CDR1 is MNHEY, CDR2 SVGAGI, per germline. The CDR3 here is CASSDRHGHGREKLFF. The DNA for the CDR3 is TGTGCCAGCAGTGACCGACATGGTCACGGACGGGAAAAACTGTTTTTT.

The chain employs TRBV5-8 and TRBJ2-1, with D tentatively TRBD2 (6 bases). Deletions cut 4 bases from V and 7 bases from J, with 18 bases between. The CDR3 is 15 residues long. Germline values: CDR1 SGHTS, CDR2 YDEGEE. The CDR3 DNA sequence: TGTGCCAGCAGCCCCGGGACTGGCTTTTCGAATGAGCAGTTCTTC. Translated, it gives CASSPGTGFSNEQFF.

The rearrangement joins TRBV5-6 to TRBJ2-1; TRBD2 matches at 12 bases. Germline CDR1 SGHDT, CDR2 YYEEEE. CDR3 length: 16 residues. Trimming took 3 bases from V and 3 from J; bases not matched to a gene: 4. As DNA, the CDR3 is TGTGCCAGCAGCTCTACTAGCGGGGGGTTCTACAATGAGCAGTTCTTC. Amino acid sequence: CASSSTSGGFYNEQFF.

The chain couples TRBV12-3 or TRBV12-4 to TRBJ2-1; 12 bases fit TRBD2. This CDR3 comprises 14 residues. CDR3 residues: CATRASGGAYEQFF. The DNA of the CDR3 is TGTGCGACAAGGGCTAGCGGGGGGGCCTACGAGCAGTTCTTC.

This sequence joins TRBV5-1 and TRBJ2-5; 7 bases match TRBD1. J lost 2 bases, V lost 0 bases, and 4 bases had no gene match. Germline V CDR1 and CDR2: SGHRS, YFSETQ. The CDR3 length is 15 residues. Here the CDR3 reads CASSLGQGSQETQYF. CDR3 DNA sequence: TGCGCCAGCAGCTTGGGACAGGGTTCTCAAGAGACCCAGTACTTC.

The gene calls are TRBV5-1 and TRBJ1-6; 10 positions agree with TRBD1. V shed 4 bases, J shed 8 bases, and the junction held 6 bases outside the gene matches. The CDR3 consists of 15 residues. Germline assignment: CDR1 SGHRS and CDR2 YFSETQ. The CDR3 bases are TGCGCCAGCAGCGACCCGACAGGGGGCGATTCACCCCTCCACTTT. Translated: CASSDPTGGDSPLHF.

The rearrangement links TRBV9 to TRBJ2-3; 10 nucleotides agree with TRBD2. This CDR3 is 17 amino acids long. Per the germline V gene, CDR1 is SGDLS and CDR2 is YYNGEE. V dropped 4 bases and J dropped 1; count of bases not matched to a gene: 9. The CDR3 loop is CASSPRLAGAGTDTQYF. The CDR3 region has the DNA TGTGCCAGCAGCCCCCGTCTAGCGGGGGCCGGCACAGATACGCAGTATTTT. The entire variable domain, with the rest obtained from reference TRBV9 and TRBJ2-3, is as follows: DSGVTQTPKHLITATGQRVTLRCSPRSGDLSVYWYQQSLDQGLQFLIQYYNGEERAKGNILERFSAQQFPDLHSELNLSSLELGDSALYFCASSPRLAGAGTDTQYFGPGTRLTVL.

A single count supports this clonotype. The CDR3, as DNA: TGCAGTGCTAGAGCGGGACAGGGAAACTATGGCTACACCTTC. This gives the protein CSARAGQGNYGYTF. V gene TRBV20-1 combines with J gene TRBJ1-2, with 9 bases that match TRBD1. In germline, CDR1 is DFQATT, CDR2 SNEGSKA (reference sequence). V shed 1 base, J shed 2 bases, and the junction held 2 bases outside the gene matches. The CDR3 runs 14 residues.

This clonotype was seen just once. This chain joins TRBV6-2 or TRBV6-3 and TRBJ2-7; no clear D gene. V was cut by 0 bases and J by 12 bases, with 9 bases left in between. CDR3 length: 11 amino acids. Germline V gives CDR1 MNHEY, CDR2 SVGEGT. The CDR3, as DNA: TGTGCCAGCAGTTACTCGAGGAATGCGTACTTC. It is translated as CASSYSRNAYF.

The gene calls are TRBV12-3 or TRBV12-4 and TRBJ1-1; TRBD1 matches 8 bases. This CDR3 contains 13 residues. Germline trimming cut 5 bases from V and 4 bases from J; bases unmatched to any gene: 3. As DNA, the CDR3 is TGTGCCAGCAGTACCAGGGGGCGCACTGAAGCTTTCTTT. It specifies CASSTRGRTEAFF.

The rearrangement joins TRBV6-2 or TRBV6-3 to TRBJ2-7, with D tentatively TRBD2 (5 bases). V dropped 2 bases and J dropped 2 bases, with 16 bases sitting between them. There are 16 residues in the CDR3. Germline V lookup: CDR1 MNHEY, CDR2 SVGEGT. The CDR3 region is CASSYMAGKRPYEQYF. The CDR3 bases are TGTGCCAGCAGTTACATGGCGGGCAAAAGGCCCTACGAGCAGTACTTC.

The rearrangement uses TRBV7-3 and TRBJ2-3; D unresolved. CDR3 length: 16 amino acids. CDR1 is SGHTA and CDR2 is FQGTGA in the germline V gene. V was cut by 3 bases and J by 2 bases, with 15 bases left in between. The CDR3 protein is CASSFPSGPVTDTQYF. CDR3 nucleotide sequence: TGTGCCAGCAGCTTCCCCTCCGGGCCAGTCACAGATACGCAGTATTTT.

This clonotype was found a few times. The V and J genes are TRBV25-1 and TRBJ2-4, with TRBD1 matching over 7 bases. V shed 2 bases and J 3 bases; nucleotides not matched to a gene: 4. The CDR3 contains 15 residues. Looked up from germline, CDR1 is MGHDK and CDR2 is SYGVNS. CDR3 DNA sequence: TGTGCCAGCAGTGAAACCGGGACAGACAAAAACATTCAGTACTTC. It translates to CASSETGTDKNIQYF.

This clonotype was observed a handful of times. V gene TRBV9 combines with J gene TRBJ1-4, with 9 bases matching TRBD1. The CDR3 has 18 amino acids. V was pared by 2 bases and J by 0 bases, with 8 bases of the junction left unmatched. Germline CDR1 and CDR2: SGDLS and YYNGEE. CDR3: CASSVRQGDIATNEKLFF. CDR3 sequence (DNA): TGTGCCAGCAGCGTCAGACAGGGGGACATTGCAACTAATGAAAAACTGTTTTTT.

This chain links TRBV6-2 or TRBV6-3 with TRBJ2-7; 9 positions agree with TRBD2. The CDR3 has 14 amino acids. The J segment lost 3 bases and the V segment lost 7 bases, leaving 7 bases of the junction unmatched. Germline loops: CDR1 MNHEY, CDR2 SVGEGT. The CDR3 DNA reads TGTGCCAGCAAAGTGCTAGCGGGAAACTACGAGCAGTACTTC. Protein product: CASKVLAGNYEQYF.

V and J are TRBV6-5 and TRBJ2-3, with D possibly being TRBD2 (5 bases). Trimming removed 0 bases from V and 7 bases from J, with 14 bases in between. The germline V gene has CDR1 MNHEY and CDR2 SVGAGI. The CDR3 has 15 amino acids. This CDR3 is CASSYSGSSGYTQYF. CDR3 sequence (DNA): TGTGCCAGCAGTTACTCAGGGAGCTCCGGGTATACGCAGTATTTT.

The chain couples TRBV20-1 to TRBJ1-5, with TRBD1 matching 8 bases. Germline CDR1 is DFQATT and CDR2 is SNEGSKA (reference sequence). The junction had 9 bases not matched to a gene; V was cut back by 7 bases and J by 7 bases. The length of the CDR3 is 13 residues. The CDR3 coding sequence is TGCAGTGTTCGTCAGGGGGCAGAGCAGCCCCAGCATTTT. Protein product: CSVRQGAEQPQHF.

Only a few counts were recorded for this clonotype. The V gene is TRBV6-5, the J gene TRBJ1-3, with a possible D match to TRBD1 (6 bases). Trimming took 5 bases from V and 0 from J, leaving 14 bases between them. This CDR3 spans 16 amino acids. Germline values: CDR1 MNHEY, CDR2 SVGAGI. CDR3 sequence (DNA): TGTGCCAGCAGTAATCGGGGGGCCTCCTCTGGAAACACCATATATTTT. Translating it yields CASSNRGASSGNTIYF.

This clonotype has only a few counts. The chain joins TRBV27 to TRBJ2-7, with D possibly being TRBD1 or TRBD2 (5 bases each). V dropped 9 bases and J dropped 0 bases, with 18 bases sitting between them. Germline CDR1 MNHEY, CDR2 SMNVEV (reference sequence). This CDR3 contains 15 residues. The CDR3 DNA is TGTGCCAGTGCCAAAATAGGGACCGTCTCCTACGAGCAGTACTTC. Protein product: CASAKIGTVSYEQYF.

The rearrangement joins TRBV4-1 to TRBJ2-1; 10 bases map to TRBD2. This CDR3 has 16 amino acids. Trimming cost V 5 bases and J 6 bases; bases outside gene matches: 10. Germline V gene data show CDR1 as MGHRA and CDR2 as YSYEKL. DNA of the CDR3: TGCGCCAGCAGCGGACCGGGAGCTAGCGGGAGCAATGAGCAGTTCTTC. Translation: CASSGPGASGSNEQFF.

This clonotype was detected only a few times. The chain recombines TRBV7-2 with TRBJ2-5, with 7 bases identical to TRBD2. The CDR3 loop spans 15 amino acids. Unmatched junction bases numbered 14, after V lost 2 bases and J lost 11 bases. Per the germline V gene, CDR1 is SGHTA and CDR2 is FQGNSA. The CDR3 bases are TGTGCCAGCAGCTTACCGGTGGGAGGGTTGTTGGAGCAGTACTTC. Amino acid sequence: CASSLPVGGLLEQYF.

The gene calls are TRBV29-1 and TRBJ2-3, with D possibly matching TRBD2 (5 bases). This CDR3 has 12 residues. CDR1 SQVTM and CDR2 ANQGSEA come from the germline V gene. With 5 bases removed from V and 6 bases from J, the gap between germline ends came to 12 bases. The CDR3 is CSVTRGGDTQYF. Written as DNA, the CDR3 is TGCAGCGTTACCCGGGGTGGGGATACGCAGTATTTT.

CDR3 DNA: TGTGCCAGCAGCTACTGGACAGGGCCTAGCTACACCTTC. This sequence encodes CASSYWTGPSYTF. The chain employs TRBV12-3 or TRBV12-4 and TRBJ1-2; TRBD1 matches at 8 bases. The CDR3 covers 13 residues. Unmatched junction bases numbered 9, after V lost 6 bases and J lost 9 bases.

There are many counts of this clonotype. The chain combines TRBV6-5 with TRBJ1-1; D is ambiguous. The CDR3 runs 13 residues. Trimming left V 8 bases short and J 5 bases short, with 15 bases between. The germline CDR1 and CDR2 sequences are MNHEY and SVGAGI. The chain's CDR3 is CASLPLKVTEAFF. The CDR3 region has the DNA TGTGCCAGCTTACCCCTGAAGGTTACTGAAGCTTTCTTT.

The sample holds a few counts of this clonotype. The CDR3 reads CASSLIGARQETQYF. The DNA for the CDR3 is TGTGCCAGCAGCCTGATCGGGGCCCGCCAAGAGACCCAGTACTTC. The chain is built from TRBV5-6 and TRBJ2-5; D is perhaps TRBD1 or TRBD2 (5 bases each). Germline CDR1 is SGHDT and CDR2 is YYEEEE. The CDR3 is made up of 15 amino acids. V was clipped by 4 bases and J by 1 base, with 14 bases between them.

The genes are TRBV7-8 and TRBJ1-3; the D is unclear. The CDR3 extends over 14 amino acids. Trimming took off 5 bases at V and 8 bases at J, with 16 bases between the two ends. Germline assignment: CDR1 SGHVS and CDR2 FQNEAQ. The CDR3 DNA reads as TGTGCCAGCAGCGAGGTTGTCGGTCTAGACACCATATATTTT. It encodes CASSEVVGLDTIYF. Complete variable domain (other parts from reference TRBV7-8 and TRBJ1-3): GAGVSQSPRYKVAKRGQDVALRCDPISGHVSLFWYQQALGQGPEFLTYFQNEAQLDKSGLPSDRFFAERPEGSVSTLKIQRTQQEDSAVYLCASSEVVGLDTIYFGEGSWLTVV.

The V gene is TRBV27, the J gene TRBJ1-2, with TRBD1 as a possible D gene (5 bases). Germline CDR1 is MNHEY and CDR2 is SMNVEV (reference sequence). The CDR3 is made up of 15 amino acids. Trimming took 0 bases from V and 2 from J, leaving 10 bases between them. CDR3 region: CASSLSPRVNYGYTF. CDR3 in DNA: TGTGCCAGCAGTTTATCGCCCAGGGTAAACTATGGCTACACCTTC.

This chain joins TRBV6-6 and TRBJ1-1; D perhaps matches TRBD1 (6 bases). The CDR3 has 16 amino acids. V was pared by 3 bases and J by 4 bases, with 18 bases between. Looked up from germline, CDR1 is MNHNY and CDR2 is SVGAGI (reference sequence). CDR3 residues: CASSYGGGIRGTEAFF. The CDR3, as DNA: TGTGCCAGCAGTTATGGAGGGGGAATACGGGGCACTGAAGCTTTCTTT.

The chain couples TRBV18 to TRBJ2-3, with 10 bases matching TRBD2. The germline gives CDR1 KGHSH, CDR2 LQKENI. This CDR3 contains 16 residues. Trimming removed 3 bases from V and 3 bases from J; junction bases left unmatched: 6. In nucleotides, the CDR3 is TGTGCCAGCTCACCTCTTGAACTAGCGGGAACAGATACGCAGTATTTT. Its translation: CASSPLELAGTDTQYF.